Reported below is one T cell receptor (beta chain). What it binds is not known. This sample stems from a study of CD4 T cells in relation to SARS-CoV-2 and coronaviruses. Study context: Patient ages ranged from roughly 21 to 80, median 38. Convalescent patients were eight or nine males and a handful of females; two were Hispanic. Study findings and constraints: Culture-expanded clones reflect memory recall rather than primary priming during culture. In roughly 65% of donors, memory CD4+ clonotypes crossrecognized SARS-CoV-2 and at least one common cold coronavirus spike.

Sequencing was performed with immunoSEQ multiplex PCR; in TCRdb, only in-frame clones are kept and a portion is missing. The sample contains tens of thousands of clones, 70% to 90% of which appear only once. Looked up from germline, CDR1 is LNHDA and CDR2 is SQIVND (reference sequence). This CDR3 spans 16 amino acids. V was cut by 4 bases and J by 1 base, with 17 bases left in between. Material: memory CD4+ T cells from PBMCs. The clonotype comes from an adult with COVID-19. The chain recombines TRBV19 with TRBJ2-7; D is perhaps TRBD1 or TRBD2 (5 bases each). In DNA, the CDR3 is TGTGCCAGTAGTACTACCTACGGGACGGTGTCCTACGAGCAGTACTTC. Translating gives CASSTTYGTVSYEQYF.